The entry below describes one T cell receptor beta chain. Assay used: immunoSEQ multiplex PCR; TCRdb lists only in-frame clones, some missing. The table has around 67,000 clones, around four fifths seen once; the top ten hold 5.3%. The data stem from a study of blood T cell repertoires in COVID-19. Study details: PBMCs, B-cell-depleted T cells, or T cells provided the cDNA or gDNA that made up the material.

Germline lookup yields CDR1 KGHSH and CDR2 LQKENI. The CDR3 is 17 amino acids. J gave up 0 bases and V 2 bases, and 6 bases lay outside the gene matches. This chain connects TRBV18 to TRBJ2-7, with 11 bases that match TRBD2. What was sequenced was peripheral blood. This TCR derives from a man aged 50 or older with active COVID-19. Here the CDR3 reads CASSPVLAGDSSYEQYF. The CDR3 DNA reads as TGTGCCAGCTCACCAGTACTAGCGGGAGATTCCTCCTACGAGCAGTACTTC.